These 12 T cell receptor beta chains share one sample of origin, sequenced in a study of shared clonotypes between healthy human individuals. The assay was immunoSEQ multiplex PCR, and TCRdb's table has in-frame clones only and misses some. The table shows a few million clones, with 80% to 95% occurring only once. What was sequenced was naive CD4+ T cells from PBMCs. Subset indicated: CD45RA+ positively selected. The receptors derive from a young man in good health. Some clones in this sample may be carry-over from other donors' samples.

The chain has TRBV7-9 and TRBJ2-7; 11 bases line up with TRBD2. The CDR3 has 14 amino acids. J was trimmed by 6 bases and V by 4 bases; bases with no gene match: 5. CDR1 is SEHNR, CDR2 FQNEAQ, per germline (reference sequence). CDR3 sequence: CASSSLAGVPEQYF. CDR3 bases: TGTGCCAGCAGCTCACTAGCGGGAGTCCCCGAGCAGTACTTC.

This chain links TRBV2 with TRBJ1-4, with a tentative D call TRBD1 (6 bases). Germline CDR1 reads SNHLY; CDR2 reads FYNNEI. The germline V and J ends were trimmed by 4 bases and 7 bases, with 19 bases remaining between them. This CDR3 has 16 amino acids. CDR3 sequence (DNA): TGTGCCAGCAGTGGCGGACGAGGGGGGCGAGGTGAAAAACTGTTTTTT. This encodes CASSGGRGGRGEKLFF.

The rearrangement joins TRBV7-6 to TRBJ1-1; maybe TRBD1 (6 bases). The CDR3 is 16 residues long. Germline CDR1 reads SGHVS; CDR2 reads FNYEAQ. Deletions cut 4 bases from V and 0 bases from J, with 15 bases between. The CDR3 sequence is CASSSYSGTMNTEAFF. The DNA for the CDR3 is TGTGCCAGCAGCTCCTATTCCGGGACAATGAACACTGAAGCTTTCTTT.

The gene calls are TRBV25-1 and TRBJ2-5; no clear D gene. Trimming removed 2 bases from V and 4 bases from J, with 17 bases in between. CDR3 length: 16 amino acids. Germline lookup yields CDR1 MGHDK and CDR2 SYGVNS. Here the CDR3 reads CASSEHSTAKGETQYF. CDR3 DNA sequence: TGTGCCAGCAGTGAACACTCTACCGCCAAGGGAGAGACCCAGTACTTC.

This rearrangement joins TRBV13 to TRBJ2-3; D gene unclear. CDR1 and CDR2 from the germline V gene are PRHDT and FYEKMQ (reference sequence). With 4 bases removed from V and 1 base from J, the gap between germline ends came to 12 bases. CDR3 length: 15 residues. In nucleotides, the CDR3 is TGTGCCAGCAGCTCGACGCCAAGGGGCACAGATACGCAGTATTTT. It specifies CASSSTPRGTDTQYF.

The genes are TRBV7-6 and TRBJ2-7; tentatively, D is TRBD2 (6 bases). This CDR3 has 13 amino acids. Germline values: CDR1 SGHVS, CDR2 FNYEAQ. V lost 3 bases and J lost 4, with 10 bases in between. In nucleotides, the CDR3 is TGTGCCAGCAGCTTTAACCGGGGGTACGAGCAGTACTTC. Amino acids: CASSFNRGYEQYF.

The chain's CDR3 is CASSRIRVGSYEQYF. CDR3 in DNA: TGTGCCAGCAGTCGGATCAGGGTGGGGTCCTACGAGCAGTACTTC. This rearrangement joins TRBV6-1 to TRBJ2-7; possible D gene TRBD1, 5 bases. CDR3 length: 15 amino acids. In germline, CDR1 is MNHNS, CDR2 SASEGT. Deletions cut 5 bases from V and 1 base from J, with 15 bases between.

CDR3 protein: CATSYRGGSYEQYF. The DNA of the CDR3 is TGTGCCACCAGCTACAGGGGAGGCTCCTACGAGCAGTACTTC. The chain links TRBV15 to TRBJ2-7; possibly TRBD1 for D (7 bases). V lost 5 bases and J 0 bases, leaving 11 bases between the germline ends. The CDR3 is made up of 14 amino acids. Germline CDR1 and CDR2: LNHNV and YYDKDF (reference sequence). The full variable domain, with the rest looked up from reference TRBV15 and TRBJ2-7, is DAMVIQNPRYQVTQFGKPVTLSCSQTLNHNVMYWYQQKSSQAPKLLFHYYDKDFNNEADTPDNFQSRRPNTSFCFLDIRSPGLGDTAMYLCATSYRGGSYEQYFGPGTRLTVT.

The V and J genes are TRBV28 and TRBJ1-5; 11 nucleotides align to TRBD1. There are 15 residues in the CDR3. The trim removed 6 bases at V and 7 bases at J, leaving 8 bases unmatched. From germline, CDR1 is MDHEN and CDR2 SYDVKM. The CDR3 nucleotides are TGTGCCAGCAGGGAGGCCGGGACAGGGGGACAGCCCCAGCATTTT. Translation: CASREAGTGGQPQHF.

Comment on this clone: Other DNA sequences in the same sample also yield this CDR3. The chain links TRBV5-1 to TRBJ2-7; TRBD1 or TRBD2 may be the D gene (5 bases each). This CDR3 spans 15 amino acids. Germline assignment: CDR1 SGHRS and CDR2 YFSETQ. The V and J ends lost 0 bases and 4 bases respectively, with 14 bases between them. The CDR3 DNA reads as TGCGCCAGCAGCTTGGTGGCAGGGAGTGGTTACGAGCAGTACTTC. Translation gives CASSLVAGSGYEQYF.

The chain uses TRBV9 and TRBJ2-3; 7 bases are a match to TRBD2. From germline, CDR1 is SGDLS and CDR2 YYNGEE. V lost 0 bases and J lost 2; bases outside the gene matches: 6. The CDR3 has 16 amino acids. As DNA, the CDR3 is TGTGCCAGCAGCGTAGGCTCAGCGGGACTCACAGATACGCAGTATTTT. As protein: CASSVGSAGLTDTQYF.

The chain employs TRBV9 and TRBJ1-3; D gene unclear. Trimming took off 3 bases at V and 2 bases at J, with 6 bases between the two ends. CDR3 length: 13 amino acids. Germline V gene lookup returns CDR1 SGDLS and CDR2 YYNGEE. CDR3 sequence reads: CASSGTAGNTIYF. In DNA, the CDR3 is TGTGCCAGCAGCGGGACGGCTGGAAACACCATATATTTT.